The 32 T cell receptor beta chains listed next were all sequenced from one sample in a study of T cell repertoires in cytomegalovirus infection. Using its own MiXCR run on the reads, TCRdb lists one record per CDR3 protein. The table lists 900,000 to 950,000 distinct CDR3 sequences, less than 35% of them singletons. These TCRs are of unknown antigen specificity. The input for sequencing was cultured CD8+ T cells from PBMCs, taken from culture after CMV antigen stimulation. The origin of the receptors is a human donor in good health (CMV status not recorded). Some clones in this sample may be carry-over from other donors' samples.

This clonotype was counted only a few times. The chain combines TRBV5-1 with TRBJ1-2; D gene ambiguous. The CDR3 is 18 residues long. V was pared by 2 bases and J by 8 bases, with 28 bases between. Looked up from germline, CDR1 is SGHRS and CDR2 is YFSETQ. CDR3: CASSFGALNQARTIGYTF. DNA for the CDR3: TGCGCCAGCAGCTTTGGAGCCTTGAACCAGGCGAGGACGATCGGCTACACCTTC.

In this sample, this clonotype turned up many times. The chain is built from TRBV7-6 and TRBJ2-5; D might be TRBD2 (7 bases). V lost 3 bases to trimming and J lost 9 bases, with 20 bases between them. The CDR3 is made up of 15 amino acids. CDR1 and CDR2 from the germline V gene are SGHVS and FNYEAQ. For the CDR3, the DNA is TGTGCCAGCAGCTTGGGCCTGGGCGGGGGCCCTTCCCAGTACTTC. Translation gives CASSLGLGGGPSQYF. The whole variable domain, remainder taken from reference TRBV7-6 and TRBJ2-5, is GAGVSQSPRYKVTKRGQDVALRCDPISGHVSLYWYRQALGQGPEFLTYFNYEAQQDKSGLPNDRFSAERPEGSISTLTIQRTEQRDSAMYRCASSLGLGGGPSQYFGPGTRLLVL.

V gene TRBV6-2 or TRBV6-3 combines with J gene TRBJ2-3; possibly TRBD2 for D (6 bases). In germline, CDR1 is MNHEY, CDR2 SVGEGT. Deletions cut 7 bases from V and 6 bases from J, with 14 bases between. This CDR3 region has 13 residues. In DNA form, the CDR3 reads TGTGCCAGCATACCTCGGAGGGAGGATACGCAGTATTTT. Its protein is CASIPRREDTQYF.

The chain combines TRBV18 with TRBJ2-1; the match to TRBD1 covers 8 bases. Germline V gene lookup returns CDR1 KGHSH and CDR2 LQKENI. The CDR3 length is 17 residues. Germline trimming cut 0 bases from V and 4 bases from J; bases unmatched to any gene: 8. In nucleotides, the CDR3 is TGTGCCAGCTCACCACCGACTCGGGACAGGCTGTACAATGAGCAGTTCTTC. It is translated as CASSPPTRDRLYNEQFF.

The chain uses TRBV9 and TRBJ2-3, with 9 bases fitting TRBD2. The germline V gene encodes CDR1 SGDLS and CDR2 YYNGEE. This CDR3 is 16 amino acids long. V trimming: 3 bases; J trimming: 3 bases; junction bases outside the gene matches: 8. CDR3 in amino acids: CASSAPFSGGTDTQYF. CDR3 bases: TGTGCCAGCAGCGCCCCTTTTAGCGGGGGTACAGATACGCAGTATTTT.

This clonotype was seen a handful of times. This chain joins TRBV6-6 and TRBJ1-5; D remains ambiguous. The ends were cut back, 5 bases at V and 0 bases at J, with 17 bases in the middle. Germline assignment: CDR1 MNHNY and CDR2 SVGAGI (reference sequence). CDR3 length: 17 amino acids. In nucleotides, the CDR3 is TGTGCCAGCAGTACCCCCTCTCAGAATCCTAGCAATCAGCCCCAGCATTTT. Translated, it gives CASSTPSQNPSNQPQHF.

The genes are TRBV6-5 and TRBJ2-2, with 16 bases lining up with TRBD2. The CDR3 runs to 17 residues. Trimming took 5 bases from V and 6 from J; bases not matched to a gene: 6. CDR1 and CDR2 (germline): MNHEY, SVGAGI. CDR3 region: CASSPGTSGGAPGELFF. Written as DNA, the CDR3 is TGTGCCAGCAGTCCAGGGACTAGCGGGGGGGCCCCCGGGGAGCTGTTTTTT.

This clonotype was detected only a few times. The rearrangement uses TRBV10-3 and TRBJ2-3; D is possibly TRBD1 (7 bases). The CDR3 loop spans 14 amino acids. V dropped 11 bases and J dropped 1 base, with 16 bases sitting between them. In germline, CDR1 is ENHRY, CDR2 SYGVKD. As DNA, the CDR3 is TGTGCCTCTTCGGGCGGGACAGGCACAGATACGCAGTATTTT. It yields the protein CASSGGTGTDTQYF.

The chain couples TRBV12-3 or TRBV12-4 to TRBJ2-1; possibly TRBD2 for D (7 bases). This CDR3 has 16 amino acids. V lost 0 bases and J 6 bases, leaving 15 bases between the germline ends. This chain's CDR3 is CASSLAGGQEGNEQFF. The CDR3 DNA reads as TGTGCCAGCAGTTTAGCGGGGGGGCAGGAGGGCAATGAGCAGTTCTTC.

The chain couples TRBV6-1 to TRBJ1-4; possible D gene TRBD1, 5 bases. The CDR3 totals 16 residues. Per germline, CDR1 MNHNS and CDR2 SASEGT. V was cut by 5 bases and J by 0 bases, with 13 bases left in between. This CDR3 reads CASSYTGYATNEKLFF. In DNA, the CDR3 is TGTGCCAGCAGTTACACAGGCTATGCAACTAATGAAAAACTGTTTTTT.

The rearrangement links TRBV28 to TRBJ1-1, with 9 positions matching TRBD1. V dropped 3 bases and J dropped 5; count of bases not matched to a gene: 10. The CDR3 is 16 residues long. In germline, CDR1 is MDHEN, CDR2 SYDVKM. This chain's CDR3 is CASSLEVYRGRTEAFF. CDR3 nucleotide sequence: TGTGCCAGCAGTTTGGAGGTGTACAGGGGGCGAACTGAAGCTTTCTTT.

The CDR3 here is CASSLKAGLTGELFF. CDR3 in DNA: TGTGCCAGCAGCTTAAAGGCAGGGTTGACCGGGGAGCTGTTTTTT. The chain links TRBV11-2 to TRBJ2-2, with D perhaps matching TRBD1 (5 bases). The ends were cut back, 2 bases at V and 5 bases at J, with 12 bases in the middle. Germline V gene data show CDR1 as SGHAT and CDR2 as FQNNGV. The CDR3 totals 15 residues. Variable domain in full (rest from reference TRBV11-2 and TRBJ2-2): EAGVAQSPRYKIIEKRQSVAFWCNPISGHATLYWYQQILGQGPKLLIQFQNNGVVDDSQLPKDRFSAERLKGVDSTLKIQPAKLEDSAVYLCASSLKAGLTGELFFGEGSRLTVL.

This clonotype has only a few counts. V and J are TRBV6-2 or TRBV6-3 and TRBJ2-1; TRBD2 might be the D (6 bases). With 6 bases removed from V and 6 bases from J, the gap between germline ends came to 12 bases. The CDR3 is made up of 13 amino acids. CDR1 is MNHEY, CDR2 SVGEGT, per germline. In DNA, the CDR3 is TGTGCCAGCAGCCTATGGCGGGGCAATGAGCAGTTCTTC. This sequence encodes CASSLWRGNEQFF.

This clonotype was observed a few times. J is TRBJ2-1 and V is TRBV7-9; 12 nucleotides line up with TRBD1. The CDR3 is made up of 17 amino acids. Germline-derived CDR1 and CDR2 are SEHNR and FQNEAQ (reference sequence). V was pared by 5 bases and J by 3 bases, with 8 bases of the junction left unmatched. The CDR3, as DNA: TGTGCCAGCAGCATACACGGGACAGGGGGCAGCTACAATGAGCAGTTCTTC. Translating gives CASSIHGTGGSYNEQFF.

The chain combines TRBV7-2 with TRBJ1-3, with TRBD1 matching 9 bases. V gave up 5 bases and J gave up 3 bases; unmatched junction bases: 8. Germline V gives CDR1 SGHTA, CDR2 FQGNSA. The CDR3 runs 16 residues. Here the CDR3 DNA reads TGTGCCAGCAGCACACGTACAGGGGGCCATGGAAACACCATATATTTT. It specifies CASSTRTGGHGNTIYF. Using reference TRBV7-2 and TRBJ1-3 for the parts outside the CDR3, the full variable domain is GAGVSQSPSNKVTEKGKDVELRCDPISGHTALYWYRQSLGQGLEFLIYFQGNSAPDKSGLPSDRFSAERTGGSVSTLTIQRTQQEDSAVYLCASSTRTGGHGNTIYFGEGSWLTVV.

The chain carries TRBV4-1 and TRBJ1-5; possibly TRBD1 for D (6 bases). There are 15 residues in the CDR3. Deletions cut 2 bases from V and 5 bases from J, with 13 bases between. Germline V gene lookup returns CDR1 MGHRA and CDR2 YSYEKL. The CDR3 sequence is CASSQNTGLYQPQHF. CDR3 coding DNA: TGCGCCAGCAGCCAAAACACAGGGTTGTATCAGCCCCAGCATTTT.

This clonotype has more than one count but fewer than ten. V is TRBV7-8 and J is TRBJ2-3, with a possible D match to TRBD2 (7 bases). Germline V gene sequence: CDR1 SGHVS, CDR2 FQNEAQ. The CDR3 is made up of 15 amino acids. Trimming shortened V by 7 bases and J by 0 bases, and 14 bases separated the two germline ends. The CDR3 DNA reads TGTGCCAGCACCCGAAGGGGGGGCAGCACAGATACGCAGTATTTT. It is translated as CASTRRGGSTDTQYF.

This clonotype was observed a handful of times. The CDR3 DNA reads as TGTGCCAGCAGTCCCGATAATCTCAGCCCCCAGCATTTT. Protein: CASSPDNLSPQHF. The chain links TRBV6-2 or TRBV6-3 to TRBJ1-5; the D is unclear. Trimming left V 5 bases short and J 10 bases short, with 15 bases between. In germline, CDR1 is MNHEY, CDR2 SVGEGT. The CDR3 has 13 amino acids.

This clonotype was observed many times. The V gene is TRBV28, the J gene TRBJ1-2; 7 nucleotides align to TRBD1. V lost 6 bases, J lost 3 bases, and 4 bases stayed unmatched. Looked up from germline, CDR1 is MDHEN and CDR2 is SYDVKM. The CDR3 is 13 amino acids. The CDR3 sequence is CASSEQGYYGYTF. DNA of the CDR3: TGTGCCAGCAGCGAACAGGGGTACTATGGCTACACCTTC.

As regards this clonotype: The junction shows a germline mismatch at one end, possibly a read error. The CDR3 DNA reads TGTGTCAGCAGCGTATTCCCCGACAGGGTCAACACCGGGGAGCTGTTTTTT. Protein sequence: CVSSVFPDRVNTGELFF. The chain joins TRBV7-6 to TRBJ2-2, with TRBD1 matching over 7 bases. CDR3 length: 17 amino acids. The germline V gene encodes CDR1 SGHVS and CDR2 FNYEAQ.

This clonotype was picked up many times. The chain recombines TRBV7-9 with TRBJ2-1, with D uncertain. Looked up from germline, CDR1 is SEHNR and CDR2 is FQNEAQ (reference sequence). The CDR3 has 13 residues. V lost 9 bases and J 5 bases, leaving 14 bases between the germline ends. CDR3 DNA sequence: TGTGCCAGTAAGGCCCAGTGGGACAATGAGCAGTTCTTC. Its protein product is CASKAQWDNEQFF.

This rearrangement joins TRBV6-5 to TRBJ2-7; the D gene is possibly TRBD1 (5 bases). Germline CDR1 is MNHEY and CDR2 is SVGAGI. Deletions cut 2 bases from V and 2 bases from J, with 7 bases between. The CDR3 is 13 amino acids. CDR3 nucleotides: TGTGCCAGCAGTTACGGGGCAGCCTACGAGCAGTACGTC. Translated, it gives CASSYGAAYEQYV.

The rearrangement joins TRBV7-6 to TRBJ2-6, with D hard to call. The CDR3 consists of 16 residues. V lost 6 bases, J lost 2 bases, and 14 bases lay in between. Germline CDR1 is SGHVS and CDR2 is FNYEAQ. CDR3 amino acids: CASSSPGRAGANVLTF. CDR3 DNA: TGTGCCAGCAGTTCCCCCGGTAGGGCTGGGGCCAACGTCCTGACTTTC.

The CDR3 DNA is TGTGCCATCTCTCGTGGAGGGCACCTCTTGTCCTACGAGCAGTACTTC. This translates into CAISRGGHLLSYEQYF. The chain couples TRBV10-3 to TRBJ2-7; tentative D call: TRBD2 (6 bases). V dropped 8 bases and J dropped 1 base, with 21 bases sitting between them. Germline assignment: CDR1 ENHRY and CDR2 SYGVKD. The CDR3 extends over 16 amino acids.

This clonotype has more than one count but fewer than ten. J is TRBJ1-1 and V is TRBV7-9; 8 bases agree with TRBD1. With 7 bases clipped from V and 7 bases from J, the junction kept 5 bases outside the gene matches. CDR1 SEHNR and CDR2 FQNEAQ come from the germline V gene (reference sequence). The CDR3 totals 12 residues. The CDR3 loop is CASTQGAVEAFF. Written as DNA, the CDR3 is TGTGCCAGCACCCAGGGGGCAGTTGAAGCTTTCTTT.

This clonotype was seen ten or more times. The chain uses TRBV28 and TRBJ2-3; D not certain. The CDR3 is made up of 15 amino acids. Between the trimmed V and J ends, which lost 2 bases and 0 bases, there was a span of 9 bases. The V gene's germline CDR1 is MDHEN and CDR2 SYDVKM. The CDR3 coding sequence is TGTGCCAGCAGTTTAGACGTTTTGAGCACAGATACGCAGTATTTT. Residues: CASSLDVLSTDTQYF.

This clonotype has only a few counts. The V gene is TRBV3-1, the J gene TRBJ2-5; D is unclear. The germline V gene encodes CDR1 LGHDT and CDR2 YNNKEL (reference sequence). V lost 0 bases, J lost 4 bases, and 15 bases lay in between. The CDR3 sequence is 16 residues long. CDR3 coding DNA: TGTGCCAGCAGCCAAGATCTGGCGGTACAAGGAGAGACCCAGTACTTC. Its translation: CASSQDLAVQGETQYF.

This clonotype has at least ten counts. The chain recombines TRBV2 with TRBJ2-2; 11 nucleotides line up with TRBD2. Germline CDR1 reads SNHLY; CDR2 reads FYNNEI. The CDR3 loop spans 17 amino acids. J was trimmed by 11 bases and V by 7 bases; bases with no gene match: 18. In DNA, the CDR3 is TGTGCCAGCACGGTTGGAGCTAGCGGGGGGACCCCGGGAGAGCTGTTTTTT. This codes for CASTVGASGGTPGELFF.

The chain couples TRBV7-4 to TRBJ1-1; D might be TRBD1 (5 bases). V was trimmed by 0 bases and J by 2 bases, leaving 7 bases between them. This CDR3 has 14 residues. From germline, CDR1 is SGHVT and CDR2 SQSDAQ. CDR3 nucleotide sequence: TGTGCCAGCAGCTTAGCGGACACTAACACTGAAGCTTTCTTT. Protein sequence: CASSLADTNTEAFF.

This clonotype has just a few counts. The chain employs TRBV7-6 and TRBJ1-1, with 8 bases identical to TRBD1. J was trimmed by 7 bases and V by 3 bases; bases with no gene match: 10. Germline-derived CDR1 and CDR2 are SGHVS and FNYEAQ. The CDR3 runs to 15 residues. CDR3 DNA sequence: TGTGCCAGCAGCTTGACAGGGGCCCATACTGGTGAAGCTTTCTTT. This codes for CASSLTGAHTGEAFF.

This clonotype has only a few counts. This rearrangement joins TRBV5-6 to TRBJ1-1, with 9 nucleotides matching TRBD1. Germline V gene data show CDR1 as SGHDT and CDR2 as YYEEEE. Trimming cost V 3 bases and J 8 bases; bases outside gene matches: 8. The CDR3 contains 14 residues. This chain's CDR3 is CASSWTGTGSEAFF. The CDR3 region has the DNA TGTGCCAGCAGCTGGACGGGGACAGGGTCCGAAGCTTTCTTT.

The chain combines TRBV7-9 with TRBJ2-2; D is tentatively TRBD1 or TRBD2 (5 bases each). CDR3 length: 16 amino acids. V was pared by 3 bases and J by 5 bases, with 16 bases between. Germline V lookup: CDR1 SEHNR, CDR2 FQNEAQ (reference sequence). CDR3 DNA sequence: TGTGCCAGCAGCTTCGGGGCTAGCCATCGGACCGGGGAGCTGTTTTTT. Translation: CASSFGASHRTGELFF.